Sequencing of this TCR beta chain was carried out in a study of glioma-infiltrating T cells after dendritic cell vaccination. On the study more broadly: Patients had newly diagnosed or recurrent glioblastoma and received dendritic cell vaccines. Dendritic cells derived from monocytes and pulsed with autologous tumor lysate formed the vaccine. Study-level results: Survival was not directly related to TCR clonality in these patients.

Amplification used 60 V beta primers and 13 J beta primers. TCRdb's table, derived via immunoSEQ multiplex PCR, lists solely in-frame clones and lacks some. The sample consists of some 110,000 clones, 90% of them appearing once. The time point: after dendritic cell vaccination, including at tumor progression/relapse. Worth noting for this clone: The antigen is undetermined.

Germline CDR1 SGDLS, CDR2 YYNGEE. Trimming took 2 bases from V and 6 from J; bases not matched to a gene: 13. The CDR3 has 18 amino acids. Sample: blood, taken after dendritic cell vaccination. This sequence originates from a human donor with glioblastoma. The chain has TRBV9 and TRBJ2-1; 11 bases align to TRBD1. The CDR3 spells CASSVRPTGTGGPNEQFF. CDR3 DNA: TGTGCCAGCAGCGTTAGACCTACCGGGACAGGGGGACCCAATGAGCAGTTCTTC.